This T cell receptor beta chain was profiled in a study of T cell repertoires in cytomegalovirus infection (dated by TCRdb to the late 2010s). About the study as a whole: Because public TCR beta signatures pointed to carriage of CMV infection together with the matching HLA type, the HLA type of each donor mattered for the analysis.

The sequencing machine was an Illumina HiSeq 1500. TCRdb took the public reads, trimmed them with fastp at Q25, ran MiXCR for clone calling and kept in-frame beta chains. Rows merge per CDR3 protein into single entries with the most common DNA and genes. The sample includes roughly 600,000 distinct CDR3 sequences, with 20% to 30% observed a single time. Around 7.6% of the sample is in the top ten clones. The table lists this clonotype with a few counts. This receptor's antigen is unknown. The record has no base qualities; no much larger clone is one base away. Beyond this particular receptor, the publication reports: The ex vivo response was dominated by HLA-C-restricted CMV-specific TCR beta clonotypes, which also provided the single most frequent clonotype in two of eight donors. In both this cohort and an independent cohort of a few hundred donors, the cumulative frequency of public TCR beta family members distinguished carriers of CMV infection plus the relevant HLA type.

V loses 0 bases of germline sequence and J loses 4 bases, and the interval between the two ends is 9 bases. The CDR3 starts with the cysteine, ends with the phenylalanine, and has 14 residues. CDR3 DNA only is kept here, 42 bases in frame from base 1. For CDR1 and CDR2, the germline V gene (reference sequence) lists SEHNR and FQNEAQ. This sequence uses TRBV7-9 and TRBJ1-2, and possibly TRBD1, on 5 matching bases. This clonotype was sampled from a human donor in good health (CMV status not recorded). Some clones in this sample may be carry-over from other donors' samples. Sequences were obtained from CD8+ T cells from PBMCs. The nucleotide sequence reads as follows: TGTGCCAGCAGCTTAGCCAGGGATCGCTATGGCTACACCTTC. This is translated as CASSLARDRYGYTF.